The TCR beta chain described here comes from a study of shared clonotypes between healthy human individuals. Findings of the study overall: Researchers sampled blood only, noting tissue repertoires likely differ. Non-shared clonotypes had lower generation probabilities than those shared by all four donors.

V lost 0 bases to trimming and J lost 4 bases; unmatched junction nucleotides: 2. The CDR3 consists of 15 residues. Germline V CDR1 and CDR2: SGHAT, FQNNGV. Per sorted-subset replicate PCR, input was around 200 ng DNA, representing tens of thousands of T cell genomes. Assay: immunoSEQ multiplex PCR; the TCRdb copy retains only in-frame clones and omits some. This table holds a few million clones, roughly 92% found once. As concerns this clone: Its specificity is unknown.

All of the donors resided in Nashville, Tennessee, and each was a Caucasian adult. This receptor was obtained from a man aged 18 to 29 in good health. The chain has TRBV11-2 and TRBJ1-4; TRBD1 matches 7 bases. Sequencing used naive CD4+ T cells sorted from blood. Subset of the sample: CD45RA+ positively selected. The DNA for the CDR3 is TGTGCCAGCAGCTTAGATGGGACAGTTAATGAAAAACTGTTTTTT. Its translation: CASSLDGTVNEKLFF.